This is a list of T cell receptor beta chains from one sample in a study of blood T cell repertoires in COVID-19. Assay used: immunoSEQ multiplex PCR; TCRdb lists only in-frame clones, some missing. Among about half a million clones listed, nearly 90% were seen once. Sequencing was performed on peripheral blood. All receptors come from a man between 18 and 35 years old with COVID-19, enrolled during active disease. Both conserved end residues are trimmed from each CDR3. The size entry is marked missing in some rows and otherwise reads once, few, many or a size class.

j_call clone_size v_call cdr3_aa
TRBJ1-5 - TRBV2 ASSEGGGKDQPQH
TRBJ1-1 - TRBV29-1 SATSTEAF
TRBJ2-7 - TRBV2 ASNSGQGTYEQY
TRBJ2-3 once TRBV6-5 ASSPGQYTDTQY
TRBJ2-7 - TRBV13 ASSNLQGHEQY
TRBJ2-7 - TRBV27 ASSFRQGYEQY
TRBJ2-3 - TRBV7-9 ASSLGQEVDTQY
TRBJ2-1 - TRBV2 ASRGGLAGREQF
TRBJ2-2 - TRBV10-1 ASSLRQGGTGELF
TRBJ2-3 - TRBV9 ASSVASGTRFYTDTQY
TRBJ2-2 - TRBV9 ASSVVAANTGELF
TRBJ2-1 once TRBV10-3 AVQGSDEQF
TRBJ1-1 - TRBV2 ASSTGTGAGGTEAF
TRBJ1-1 once TRBV30 AWSVSPSTGGNFEAF
TRBJ2-4 - TRBV18 ASSPLGQQNIQY
TRBJ1-5 - TRBV27 ASSLQAGHQPQH
TRBJ1-1 - TRBV27 ASSSSVATEAF
TRBJ2-1 - TRBV18 ASSPGVDEQF